This T cell receptor (beta chain) was retrieved from a study of glioma-infiltrating T cells after dendritic cell vaccination. Profiling relied on immunoSEQ multiplex PCR, and the TCRdb table lists in-frame clones only, not all of them. The sample consists of about 50,000 clones, 70% to 90% of them appearing once. The CDR3 extends over 17 amino acids. Unmatched junction bases numbered 10, after V lost 10 bases and J lost 1 base. Per germline, CDR1 MNHEY and CDR2 SMNVEV (reference sequence). Time point specified: after dendritic cell vaccination, including at tumor progression/relapse. The receptor was isolated from a human donor with glioblastoma. This chain links TRBV27 with TRBJ2-3; TRBD2 agrees at 14 bases. The specimen comprised blood, sampled after dendritic cell vaccination. CDR3 residues: CATGTSGGVGGTDTQYF. The CDR3 DNA follows: TGTGCCACCGGGACTAGCGGGGGAGTTGGGGGCACAGATACGCAGTATTTT.